The 30 T cell receptor beta chains below all came from one sample that was sequenced in a study of CD8+ T cells in alopecia areata. TCR sequencing used cDNA made by reverse transcription of extracted RNA. Clones were read by immunoSEQ multiplex PCR, and TCRdb kept only the in-frame ones, dropping some. Observed in the sample are more than 90,000 clones, none of them singletons. Sequenced input: lesional skin. Receptors originate from a C3H/HeJ mouse with alopecia areata. The MHC haplotype of this mouse line is H2-k.

This clone was recorded many times. Gene names follow the mouse nomenclature. The read stops 4 residues short of the end of the CDR3; the missing end is completed from the germline J gene. The V and J genes are TRBV13-3 and TRBJ2-7; tentative D call: TRBD1 (6 bases). Looked up from germline, CDR1 is NNHDY and CDR2 is SYVADS. CDR3 size: 14 residues. The CDR3: CASSDEDRRYEQYF. The CDR3 bases that were read are TGTGCCAGCAGTGACGAGGACAGAAGATAT.

By share of the sample, this clone is medium-sized. Each gene name is a mouse one. The read ends 4 residues before the CDR3 terminus; that terminus is restored from the germline J gene. The chain links TRBV13-3 to TRBJ2-2, with D tentatively TRBD1 (6 bases). The CDR3 extends over 14 amino acids. Germline CDR1 and CDR2: NNHDY and SYVADS. V lost 2 bases to trimming and J lost 1 base, with 6 bases between them. The CDR3 DNA, read in part, is TGTGCCAGCAGTGAGGGACAAAACACCGGG. It encodes CASSEGQNTG. The whole CDR3 sequence is CASSEGQNTGQLYF.

This clone was observed a handful of times. Any gene name here is a mouse gene name. From the germline J gene comes the end of the CDR3, since the read stops 4 residues before it. The gene calls are TRBV13-3 and TRBJ2-1; 13 bases agree with TRBD2. J was trimmed by 2 bases and V by 5 bases; bases with no gene match: 4. Germline CDR1 and CDR2: NNHDY and SYVADS. The CDR3 loop spans 16 amino acids. CDR3 DNA, as far as it was read: TGTGCCAGCAGCCTCGGGACTGGGGGGGACTATGCT. As protein: CASSLGTGGDYA. The whole CDR3 sequence reads CASSLGTGGDYAEQFF.

This clone was seen a few times. All gene names here are mouse names. Read sequence stops 4 residues before the CDR3 end, and the germline J gene provides the missing end. The rearrangement joins TRBV13-3 to TRBJ1-4; TRBD1 matches 10 bases. This CDR3 has 17 residues. Germline V lookup: CDR1 NNHDY, CDR2 SYVADS. With 0 bases clipped from V and 3 bases from J, the junction kept 5 bases outside the gene matches. This CDR3 reads CASSDGGDRGANERLFF. The CDR3 bases that were read are TGTGCCAGCAGTGATGGAGGGGACAGGGGAGCCAACGAA.

This clone has a handful of counts. The database protein in TCRdb disagrees with the DNA translation at residue 13; the sequence shown here was translated from the DNA. Mouse names are used for the genes. The read is 3 residues too short to cover the CDR3 end, so that end is filled in from the germline J gene. The chain employs TRBV1 and TRBJ1-3, with D possibly being TRBD1 (5 bases). Germline CDR1 and CDR2: NSQYPW and LRSPGD (reference sequence). CDR3 length: 16 amino acids. Trimming took off 0 bases at V and 3 bases at J, with 12 bases between the two ends. CDR3 protein: CTCSADKRGVGNTLYF. Incomplete CDR3 DNA: TGCACCTGCAGTGCAGATAAACGAGGGGTTGGAAATACG.

This clone was counted between two and nine times. Gene labels here are mouse ones. The read ends 4 residues before the CDR3 terminus; that terminus is restored from the germline J gene. The chain couples TRBV19 to TRBJ2-3; the match to TRBD2 covers 8 bases. In germline, CDR1 is FNHDT, CDR2 SITEND (reference sequence). The CDR3 has 15 residues. With 5 bases clipped from V and 0 bases from J, the junction kept 5 bases outside the gene matches. CDR3 DNA, as far as it was read: TGTGCCAGCAGATCTGACTGGGGTAGTGCAGAA. It yields the protein CASRSDWGSAE. Given in full, the CDR3 is CASRSDWGSAETLYF.

As for this clone: Gene names and germline match the mouse. The read ends 4 residues early relative to the CDR3; the germline J gene fills the gap. The chain uses TRBV13-3 and TRBJ2-4; D is unresolved. From germline, CDR1 is NNHDY and CDR2 SYVADS. V lost 3 bases, J lost 0 bases, and 11 bases lay in between. CDR3 size: 15 residues. CDR3: CASSATAFSQNTLYF. CDR3 DNA, as far as it was read: TGTGCCAGCAGTGCCACTGCTTTTAGTCAAAAC.

Remarks on this clone: Gene names are mouse gene names. The sequence runs out 4 residues before the end of the CDR3; the remainder is reconstructed from the germline J gene. This chain connects TRBV13-2 to TRBJ2-7; weak D call: TRBD2 (5 bases). The CDR3 loop spans 15 amino acids. In germline, CDR1 is NNHNN, CDR2 SYGAGS (reference sequence). Trimming pared 0 bases from V and 0 bases from J, leaving 10 bases between. The CDR3: CASGDAGSSSYEQYF. The DNA read from the CDR3 is TGTGCCAGCGGTGATGCTGGGTCGAGCTCCTAT.

This clone turned up a few times. Germline and genes here are mouse. The read gets to within 4 residues of the CDR3 end, and the germline J gene fills in the rest. The chain uses TRBV1 and TRBJ2-1, with 8 bases identical to TRBD2. CDR3 length: 16 amino acids. V shed 1 base and J 6 bases; nucleotides not matched to a gene: 8. Germline V gives CDR1 NSQYPW, CDR2 LRSPGD (reference sequence). The DNA read from the CDR3 is TGCACCTGCAGTGCAGTCGGGGGGGCGCATCGTGCT. Translation: CTCSAVGGAHRA. The entire CDR3 protein is CTCSAVGGAHRAEQFF.

A word on this clone: The gene names given are mouse names. The CDR3 end falls 4 residues outside the read, so it is completed with the germline J gene. The rearrangement links TRBV1 to TRBJ2-7, with 8 bases fitting TRBD2. There are 17 residues in the CDR3. The germline V gene has CDR1 NSQYPW and CDR2 LRSPGD (reference sequence). CDR3 DNA (partial): TGCACCTGCAGTGCAGATACGGGGGGGGCGCGGAGGGAT. It codes for CTCSADTGGARRD. The CDR3, in full, reads CTCSADTGGARRDEQYF. The whole variable domain, remainder taken from reference TRBV1 and TRBJ2-7, is VTLLEQNPRWRLVPRGQAVNLRCILKNSQYPWMSWYQQDLQKQLQWLFTLRSPGDKEVKSLPGADYLATRVTDTELRLQVANMSQGRTLYCTCSADTGGARRDEQYFGPGTRLTVL.

This clone has more than one count but fewer than ten. The gene names here belong to mouse. The observed sequence ends 4 residues before the CDR3 terminus, with the missing tail filled in from the germline J gene. This rearrangement joins TRBV19 to TRBJ2-3; TRBD1 is a possible D gene (6 bases). CDR3 length: 16 amino acids. Germline V CDR1 and CDR2: FNHDT, SITEND (reference sequence). The V gene lost 1 base and the J gene lost 1 base, with 13 bases spanning the gap. The CDR3 spells CASSIKRGYGAETLYF. Partial CDR3 DNA: TGTGCCAGCAGTATAAAGAGGGGGTATGGTGCAGAA.

A few counts support this clone. The database protein in TCRdb disagrees with the DNA translation at residue 11; the sequence shown here was translated from the DNA. All gene names here are mouse names. The read gets to within 3 residues of the CDR3 end, and the germline J gene fills in the rest. The chain recombines TRBV13-3 with TRBJ1-6; TRBD1 matches at 8 bases. TRBJ1-6 is noted as an ORF with a role that remains uncertain. Unmatched junction bases numbered 6, after V lost 6 bases and J lost 7 bases. Germline values: CDR1 NNHDY, CDR2 SYVADS. The CDR3 runs 14 residues. The sequenced part of the CDR3 DNA is TGTGCCAGCAATCAGGGGGCGCTGAATTCGCCC. Translation gives CASNQGALNSP. The whole CDR3 protein reads CASNQGALNSPLYF.

About this clone itself: Gene names refer to mouse genes. The sequenced fragment ends 4 residues before the CDR3 boundary, so the rest is inferred from the germline J gene. The chain employs TRBV13-3 and TRBJ2-7; 7 nucleotides line up with TRBD1. The CDR3 has 13 residues. Germline CDR1 reads NNHDY; CDR2 reads SYVADS. Incomplete CDR3 DNA: TGTGCCAGCAGCGGACAGGACTCTTAT. Encoded protein: CASSGQDSY. The whole CDR3 protein is CASSGQDSYEQYF.

On this clone itself: Gene names and germline refer to mouse. The read ends 4 residues before the CDR3 terminus; that terminus is restored from the germline J gene. The chain employs TRBV19 and TRBJ2-1, with 10 positions matching TRBD1. The CDR3 spans 16 residues. Trimming cost V 2 bases and J 3 bases; bases outside gene matches: 5. The germline V gene has CDR1 FNHDT and CDR2 SITEND (reference sequence). The sequenced CDR3 bases are TGTGCCAGCAGTATGGGTGGGACAGGGGTCTATGCT. Protein product: CASSMGGTGVYA. The full CDR3 protein is CASSMGGTGVYAEQFF.

For this clone: Gene names and germline match the mouse. The read stops 4 residues short of the end of the CDR3; the missing end is completed from the germline J gene. The chain combines TRBV14 with TRBJ2-7; tentatively, D is TRBD1 (6 bases). There are 13 residues in the CDR3. The V and J ends lost 5 bases and 3 bases respectively, with 12 bases between them. Germline V gives CDR1 SGHDT, CDR2 FRDEAV. Partial CDR3 DNA: TGTGCCAGCAGACCGGGACAAGTCTAT. The encoded protein is CASRPGQVY. The CDR3, in full, reads CASRPGQVYEQYF.

This clone has a handful of counts. Mouse gene names apply. The read ends 4 residues before the CDR3 terminus; that terminus is restored from the germline J gene. The chain joins TRBV17 to TRBJ2-7; 9 nucleotides align to TRBD2. The CDR3 is 15 residues long. V lost 0 bases, J lost 3 bases, and 3 bases stayed unmatched. Germline values: CDR1 MNHDT, CDR2 YYDKIL. The CDR3 bases that were read are TGTGCTAGCAGTAGAGATCGACTGGGGGTCTAT. Amino acid sequence: CASSRDRLGVY. From start to end, the CDR3 is CASSRDRLGVYEQYF.

Comment on this clone: Gene names denote mouse genes. Coverage ceases 4 residues before the CDR3 finishes, and the germline J gene fills in the end. V usage is TRBV31 and J usage is TRBJ2-5; TRBD2 agrees at 12 bases. The germline CDR1 and CDR2 sequences are GKSSPN and SITVG. This CDR3 is built from 15 residues. The sequenced CDR3 bases are TGTGCCTGGAGTCTATGGGACTGGGGGGAAGAC. Encoded protein: CAWSLWDWGED. The CDR3 reads in full as CAWSLWDWGEDTQYF.

A word on this clone: Genes and germline come from the mouse. The read is 4 residues too short to cover the CDR3 end, so that end is filled in from the germline J gene. This chain links TRBV16 with TRBJ2-2; D is uncertain. V lost 8 bases to trimming and J lost 0 bases, with 10 bases between them. Per the germline V gene, CDR1 is SGHSA and CDR2 is FRNQAP. The CDR3 is 14 amino acids. The CDR3 loop is CASPSQSNTGQLYF. CDR3 DNA, as far as it was read: TGTGCAAGCCCCTCTCAGTCAAACACCGGG.

With respect to this clone: The junction shows a germline mismatch at one end, possibly a read error. Genes and germline are mouse. The sequence runs out 4 residues before the end of the CDR3; the remainder is reconstructed from the germline J gene. The V and J genes are TRBV13-2 and TRBJ2-5; 9 bases agree with TRBD1. This CDR3 has 14 amino acids. Germline V gene sequence: CDR1 NNHNN, CDR2 SYGAGS (reference sequence). CDR3 in amino acids: CASGGQGNRDTQYF. CDR3 DNA (partial): TGTGCCAGCGGGGGACAGGGCAACCGAGAC.

Comments on this clone: Genes and germline come from the mouse. The read gets to within 4 residues of the CDR3 end, and the germline J gene fills in the rest. The V and J genes are TRBV1 and TRBJ1-2, with 8 bases fitting TRBD1. CDR1 and CDR2 (germline): NSQYPW, LRSPGD (reference sequence). The CDR3 covers 16 residues. The J segment lost 3 bases and the V segment lost 1 base, leaving 7 bases of the junction unmatched. Here the CDR3 reads CTCSAVWTGTDSDYTF. Partial CDR3 DNA: TGCACCTGCAGTGCAGTCTGGACAGGGACGGACTCC.

Of note for this clone: Gene names follow the mouse nomenclature. Read coverage stops 4 residues before the CDR3 terminus; the germline J gene supplies the remainder. This chain joins TRBV19 and TRBJ1-2; D remains ambiguous. CDR1 FNHDT and CDR2 SITEND come from the germline V gene (reference sequence). Trimming took off 5 bases at V and 2 bases at J, with 7 bases between the two ends. The CDR3 has 12 amino acids. The CDR3 bases that were read are TGTGCCAGCAGACACAGTAACTCC. Its translation: CASRHSNS. In full, the CDR3 reads CASRHSNSDYTF.

As for this clone: The gene names here belong to mouse. From the germline J gene comes the end of the CDR3, since the read stops 4 residues before it. This chain joins TRBV13-1 and TRBJ2-3; perhaps TRBD2 as D (6 bases). V lost 0 bases and J 0 bases, leaving 11 bases between the germline ends. The CDR3 totals 16 residues. CDR1 and CDR2 (germline): NSHNY, SYGAGN. CDR3 DNA, as far as it was read: TGTGCCAGCAGTGATGCCGGGACTCCTAGTGCAGAA. This sequence encodes CASSDAGTPSAE. The complete CDR3 protein is CASSDAGTPSAETLYF.

This clone was counted only a few times. Germline and genes here are mouse. The CDR3 is cut off 4 residues early in the read; its end comes from the germline J gene. This rearrangement joins TRBV13-2 to TRBJ2-1; 8 bases align to TRBD2. The germline CDR1 and CDR2 sequences are NNHNN and SYGAGS (reference sequence). V shed 3 bases, J shed 1 base, and the junction held 3 bases outside the gene matches. This CDR3 is 15 amino acids long. The covered CDR3 bases are TGTGCCAGCGGTGCCCCTGGGGGGAACTATGCT. Translating gives CASGAPGGNYA. The CDR3 in its entirety is CASGAPGGNYAEQFF.

This clone was counted a few times. All gene names here are mouse names. Sequencing ends 4 residues short of the CDR3 end; the germline J gene provides the rest. The chain recombines TRBV13-3 with TRBJ2-7, with TRBD2 matching 8 bases. CDR3 length equals 15 residues. In germline, CDR1 is NNHDY, CDR2 SYVADS. J gave up 3 bases and V 0 bases, and 5 bases lay outside the gene matches. This chain's CDR3 is CASSDGGGRDYEQYF. CDR3 bases read: TGTGCCAGCAGTGATGGGGGGGGCAGAGACTAT.

Note on this clone: The genes are named according to mouse. The observed sequence ends 4 residues before the CDR3 terminus, with the missing tail filled in from the germline J gene. The V gene is TRBV13-3, the J gene TRBJ2-5, with D tentatively TRBD2 (6 bases). V gave up 2 bases and J gave up 0 bases, with 13 bases separating them. Germline lookup yields CDR1 NNHDY and CDR2 SYVADS. The CDR3 totals 16 residues. The CDR3 loop reads CASSDTGTINQDTQYF. The part of the CDR3 DNA that was read is TGTGCCAGCAGTGACACCGGGACTATTAACCAAGAC.

For this clone: At residue 13, the translated DNA and the protein in TCRdb do not agree; the protein given here is derived from the DNA. Each gene name is a mouse one. The read falls 3 residues short of the CDR3 end, and the missing part is taken from the germline J gene. The V and J genes are TRBV14 and TRBJ1-3; 10 nucleotides agree with TRBD1. J gave up 8 bases and V 3 bases, and 11 bases lay outside the gene matches. Per germline, CDR1 SGHDT and CDR2 FRDEAV. The CDR3 contains 16 residues. The CDR3 sequence: CASSSSGTGEGDTLYF. The sequenced CDR3 bases are TGTGCCAGCAGTTCCTCCGGGACAGGGGAGGGGGATACG. Drawing the rest from reference TRBV14 and TRBJ1-3, the complete variable domain is EAGVTQSPRYAVLQEGQAVSFWCDPISGHDTLYWYQQPRDQGPQLLVYFRDEAVIDNSQLPSDRFSAVRPKGTNSTLKIQSAKQGDTATYLCASSSSGTGEGDTLYFGEGSRLIVV.

Only a few counts were recorded for this clone. Genes and germline come from the mouse. Sequencing ends 4 residues short of the CDR3 end; the germline J gene provides the rest. This rearrangement joins TRBV13-3 to TRBJ2-4, with 7 bases fitting TRBD1. Germline CDR1 and CDR2: NNHDY and SYVADS. This CDR3 contains 17 residues. J was trimmed by 1 base and V by 1 base; bases with no gene match: 9. The DNA read from the CDR3 is TGTGCCAGCAGTGATACGGGACAGACGATTGGTCAAAAC. Translation gives CASSDTGQTIGQN. The full CDR3 protein is CASSDTGQTIGQNTLYF. The whole variable domain, filled in from reference TRBV13-3 and TRBJ2-4, reads EAAVTQSPRSKVAVTGGKVTLSCHQTNNHDYMYWYRQDTGHGLRLIHYSYVADSTEKGDIPDGYKASRPSQENFSLILELASLSQTAVYFCASSDTGQTIGQNTLYFGAGTRLSVL.

With respect to this clone: Gene names refer to mouse genes. The read falls 4 residues short of the CDR3 end, and the missing part is taken from the germline J gene. The genes are TRBV13-1 and TRBJ1-4, with TRBD1 matching 10 bases. This CDR3 region has 17 residues. Unmatched junction bases numbered 8, after V lost 2 bases and J lost 4 bases. In germline, CDR1 is NSHNY, CDR2 SYGAGN. CDR3 protein: CASSEGQGVPLNERLFF. The covered CDR3 bases are TGTGCCAGCAGTGAAGGACAGGGGGTGCCTCTCAACGAA.

For this clone: Any gene name here is a mouse gene name. Read sequence stops 4 residues before the CDR3 end, and the germline J gene provides the missing end. The chain combines TRBV19 with TRBJ1-1; TRBD1 is a possible D gene (6 bases). Per germline, CDR1 FNHDT and CDR2 SITEND (reference sequence). The length of the CDR3 is 12 residues. This CDR3 is CASSTGVTEVFF. CDR3 bases read: TGTGCCAGCAGTACAGGGGTGACA.

This clone was detected a few times. Gene names follow the mouse nomenclature. From the germline J gene comes the end of the CDR3, since the read stops 4 residues before it. The gene calls are TRBV17 and TRBJ2-2; 10 nucleotides match TRBD1. The CDR3 runs to 15 residues. CDR1 MNHDT and CDR2 YYDKIL come from the germline V gene. Losses at the gene ends were 5 bases for V and 3 bases for J; bases not matched to a gene: 3. CDR3 DNA (partial): TGTGCTAGCAGTGACAGGGGGCAAGACACCGGG. Its translation is CASSDRGQDTG. In full, the CDR3 reads CASSDRGQDTGQLYF.